The rows below give T cell receptor beta chains drawn from one sample of a study of blood T cell repertoires in COVID-19. Some clones are missing from TCRdb's copy, which holds only in-frame ones; the method was immunoSEQ multiplex PCR. The top ten hold 3.4% of the sample, which has around 250,000 clones, roughly four fifths seen once. Sequenced: peripheral blood. These receptors were obtained from a young woman with acute or convalescent COVID-19. Both conserved end residues are part of each CDR3. D genes are given only for firm matches. Size is stated for part of the rows, as once, few or many counts, or as a class when the clone is expanded.

.	TRBV5-6	TRBJ2-1	.	TGTGCCAGCAGCCCCGGGGTGGTAGCGTCCTACAATGAGCAGTTCTTC	CASSPGVVASYNEQFF
.	TRBV6-5	TRBJ2-7	.	TGTGCCAGCAAGCCGTCGTTGAGCTCCTACGAGCAGTACTTC	CASKPSLSSYEQYF
.	TRBV7-8	TRBJ1-4	.	TGTGCCAGCAGCCAAGGACAGCTTCATGAAAAACTGTTTTTT	CASSQGQLHEKLFF
TRBD1	TRBV29-1	TRBJ1-2	.	TGCAGCGTCGGGACAGGGGTTAACTATGGCTACACCTTC	CSVGTGVNYGYTF
TRBD1	TRBV18	TRBJ1-5	.	TGTGCCAGCTCACCGGACAGGGGTCAGCCCCAGCATTTT	CASSPDRGQPQHF
TRBD1	TRBV11-2	TRBJ1-2	.	TGTGCCAGCACCCCCGGGACAGGGGTTTATGGCTACACCTTC	CASTPGTGVYGYTF
TRBD1	TRBV6-1	TRBJ1-2	.	TGTGCCAGCAGGGAAACTCCGGGACAGGGGGCAGGCAACTATGGCTACACCTTC	CASRETPGQGAGNYGYTF
TRBD2	TRBV29-1	TRBJ2-7	.	TGCAGCGTTCTGCCGGGACTAGCGTCTACCGAGCAGTACTTC	CSVLPGLASTEQYF
.	TRBV27	TRBJ1-6	.	TGTGCCAGCAGTTTAGGCCAGGCCGGTAATTCACCCCTCCACTTT	CASSLGQAGNSPLHF
.	TRBV27	TRBJ2-1	.	TGTGCCAGCAGTTCGCCGGGTAAGAGCTCCTACAATGAGCAGTTCTTC	CASSSPGKSSYNEQFF
.	TRBV30	TRBJ2-2	.	TGTGCCTGGGACCCCCTAGCAAACACCGGGGAGCTGTTTTTT	CAWDPLANTGELFF
.	TRBV6-5	TRBJ2-2	.	TGTGCCAGCAGTTACTTAGGGGAAGGCACCGGGGAGCTGTTTTTT	CASSYLGEGTGELFF
.	TRBV6-5	TRBJ1-6	.	TGTGCCAGCAGTTACAATCTGGGGGGAGATTCACCCCTCCACTTT	CASSYNLGGDSPLHF
TRBD2	TRBV19	TRBJ2-7	.	TGTGCCAGTAGTATTAGGCGGGAGGGCCCCTACGAGCAGTACTTC	CASSIRREGPYEQYF
TRBD1	TRBV6-2/TRBV6-3	TRBJ1-1	.	TGTGCCAGCAGTTACACTAGACAGGGGACCACTGAAGCTTTCTTT	CASSYTRQGTTEAFF
TRBD1	TRBV28	TRBJ2-7	once	TGTGCCAGCAGTGGGACGGGACAGGGAGGCGAGCAGTACTTC	CASSGTGQGGEQYF
TRBD2	TRBV18	TRBJ2-2	.	TGTGCCAGCTCACCCAAGCTAGCGGGAGGGCCAACCGCGAACACCGGGGAGCTGTTTTTT	CASSPKLAGGPTANTGELFF
TRBD1	TRBV27	TRBJ2-7	.	TGTGCCAGCAGTAATATCGACAGGGTCTACGAGCAGTACTTC	CASSNIDRVYEQYF
TRBD2	TRBV3-1/TRBV3-2	TRBJ2-1	.	TGTGCCAGCAGCCAAGATCCCGCGGGAGCGATCCACAATGAGCAGTTCTTC	CASSQDPAGAIHNEQFF
.	TRBV7-2	TRBJ2-5	.	TGTGCCAGCAGCTTAGATAGTCGAGAGACCCAGTACTTC	CASSLDSRETQYF
.	TRBV30	TRBJ2-7	.	TGTGCCTGGAGTCCTGGGGGCAGCTACGAGCAGTACTTC	CAWSPGGSYEQYF
TRBD2	TRBV6-2/TRBV6-3	TRBJ2-7	.	TGTGCCAGCAGTTACAGGGAACTAGCGGACTCCTACGAGCAGTACTTC	CASSYRELADSYEQYF
.	TRBV28	TRBJ2-7	.	TGTGCCAGCAGTTTAGGAGTGTGGGAGCAGTACTTC	CASSLGVWEQYF
TRBD1	TRBV15	TRBJ2-7	.	TGTGCCACCAGCAGAGAAAACAGGGGGTTCTACGAGCAGTACTTC	CATSRENRGFYEQYF
.	TRBV13	TRBJ2-7	.	TGTGCCAGCGCGTGGGGGGACCAAAGCTACGAGCAGTACTTC	CASAWGDQSYEQYF